This T cell receptor (beta chain) was found in a study of blood T cell repertoires in COVID-19. About the research overall: Italy, Spain and the United States were the sources of the convalescent and acute COVID-19 samples.

The CDR3 has 13 amino acids. Germline V gene sequence: CDR1 SGHDT, CDR2 YYEEEE. Trimming took 3 bases from V and 7 from J, leaving 13 bases between them. As originally analysed: From reference gene primer amplification, estimates of nucleated cell counts were derived. Sequencing was performed with immunoSEQ multiplex PCR; in TCRdb, only in-frame clones are kept and a portion is missing. The DNA gave D and trimming, while V, J and clone size come from that table. This table holds under 30,000 clones, more than 75% found once. The origin of this receptor is a man aged 50-60 years with active COVID-19. The rearrangement links TRBV5-6 to TRBJ1-2, with D perhaps TRBD1 (5 bases). Sample: peripheral blood. The CDR3 region is CASSSGPVGGYTF. The CDR3 coding sequence is TGTGCCAGCAGCTCAGGGCCGGTGGGTGGCTACACCTTC.